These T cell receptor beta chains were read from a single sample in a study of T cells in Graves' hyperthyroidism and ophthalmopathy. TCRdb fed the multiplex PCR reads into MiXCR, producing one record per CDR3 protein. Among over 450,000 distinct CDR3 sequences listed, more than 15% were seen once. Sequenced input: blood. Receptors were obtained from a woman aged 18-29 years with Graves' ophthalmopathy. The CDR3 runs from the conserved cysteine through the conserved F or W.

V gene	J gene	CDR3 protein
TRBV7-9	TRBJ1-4	CASSRMTQRSNEKLFF
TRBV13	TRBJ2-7	CASSLWRGGLGEQYF
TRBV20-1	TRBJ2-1	CSASDRGLAAEGEQFF
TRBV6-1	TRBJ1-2	CASSELSQDGYGYTF
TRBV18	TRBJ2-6	CASSPISSGANVLTF
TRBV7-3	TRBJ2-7	CASSLTGQGPLYEQYF
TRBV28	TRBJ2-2	CASLNSGRTGELFF
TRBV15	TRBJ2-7	CATSRAEDSYEQYF
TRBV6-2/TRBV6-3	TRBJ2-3	CASNSGTTTDTQYF
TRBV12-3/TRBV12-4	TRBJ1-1	CASSLEIGAFF
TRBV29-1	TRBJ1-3	CSVEAPQGMSGNTIYF
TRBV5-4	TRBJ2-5	CASSWGSGAETQYF
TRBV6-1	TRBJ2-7	CASSYRSGTGTYEQYF
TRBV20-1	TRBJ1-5	CSARAGQVNQPQHF
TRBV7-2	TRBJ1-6	CASSLYGTGVSPLHF
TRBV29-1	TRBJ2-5	CSVDTGRGTGRGETQYF
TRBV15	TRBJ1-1	CATSRDAVGNTEAFF
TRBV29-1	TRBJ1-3	CSVEARLSGNTIYF
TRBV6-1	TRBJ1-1	CASSAEGVYADTEAFF
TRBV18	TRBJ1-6	CASSPGQGGRSPLHF
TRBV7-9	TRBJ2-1	CASTSADRQERYNEQLF
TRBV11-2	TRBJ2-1	CASSSGSTSYNEQFF
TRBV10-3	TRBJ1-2	CAVPRTGGNSNYGYTF
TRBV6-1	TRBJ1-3	CASSRMRGGNTIYF
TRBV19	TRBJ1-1	CASSAGGTAQNTEAFF
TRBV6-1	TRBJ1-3	CASSPREASGNTIYF
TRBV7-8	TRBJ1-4	CASSSGGPGQAGEKLFF
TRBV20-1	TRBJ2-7	CSARDDRASYEQYF
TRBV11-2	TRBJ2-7	CASSFDLADYEQYF
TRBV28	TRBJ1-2	CASSPTGGVGYTF
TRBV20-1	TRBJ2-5	CSANPLSNQETQYF
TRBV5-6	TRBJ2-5	CASSPDRGVQETQYF
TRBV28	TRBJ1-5	CASSQVWQPQHF